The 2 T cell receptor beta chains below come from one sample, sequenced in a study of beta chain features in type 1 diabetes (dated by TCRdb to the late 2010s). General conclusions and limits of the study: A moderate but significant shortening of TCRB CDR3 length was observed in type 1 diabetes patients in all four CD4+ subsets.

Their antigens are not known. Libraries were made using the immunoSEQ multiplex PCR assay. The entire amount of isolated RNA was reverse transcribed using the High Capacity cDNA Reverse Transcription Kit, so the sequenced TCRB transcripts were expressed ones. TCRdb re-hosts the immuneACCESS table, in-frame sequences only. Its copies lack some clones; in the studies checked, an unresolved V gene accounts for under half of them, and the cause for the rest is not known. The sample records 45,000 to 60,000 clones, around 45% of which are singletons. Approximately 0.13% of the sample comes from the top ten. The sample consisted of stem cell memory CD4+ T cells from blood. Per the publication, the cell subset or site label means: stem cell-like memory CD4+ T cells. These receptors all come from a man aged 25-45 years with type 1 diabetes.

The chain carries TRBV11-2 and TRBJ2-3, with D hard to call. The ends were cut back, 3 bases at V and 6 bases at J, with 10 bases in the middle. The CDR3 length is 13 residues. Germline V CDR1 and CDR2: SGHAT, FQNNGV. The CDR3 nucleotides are TGTGCCAGCAGCTTTATAGCCGGGGATACGCAGTATTTT. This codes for CASSFIAGDTQYF.

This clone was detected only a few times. The CDR3 is CASSISGTSEETQYF. The DNA of the CDR3 is TGTGCCAGCAGTATATCCGGGACTTCAGAAGAGACCCAGTACTTC. This rearrangement joins TRBV6-6 to TRBJ2-5; a possible D gene is TRBD2 (6 bases). Germline loops: CDR1 MNHNY, CDR2 SVGAGI (reference sequence). There are 15 residues in the CDR3. V dropped 5 bases and J dropped 3 bases, with 16 bases sitting between them.